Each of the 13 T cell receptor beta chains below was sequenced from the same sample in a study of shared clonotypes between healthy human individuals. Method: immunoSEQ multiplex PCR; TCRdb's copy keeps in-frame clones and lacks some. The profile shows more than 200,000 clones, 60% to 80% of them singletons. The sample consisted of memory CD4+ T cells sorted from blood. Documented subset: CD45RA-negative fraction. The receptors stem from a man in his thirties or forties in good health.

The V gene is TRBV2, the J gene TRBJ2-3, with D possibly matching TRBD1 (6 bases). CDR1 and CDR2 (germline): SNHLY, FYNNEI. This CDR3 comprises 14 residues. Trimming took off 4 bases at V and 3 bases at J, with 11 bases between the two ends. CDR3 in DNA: TGTGCCAGCAGTGTGGGCAGGGGTACAGATACGCAGTATTTT. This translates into CASSVGRGTDTQYF.

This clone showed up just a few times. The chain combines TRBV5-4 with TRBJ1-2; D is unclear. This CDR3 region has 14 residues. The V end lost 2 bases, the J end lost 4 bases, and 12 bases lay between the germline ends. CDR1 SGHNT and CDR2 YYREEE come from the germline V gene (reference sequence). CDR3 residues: CASSFGLLGYGYTF. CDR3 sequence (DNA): TGTGCCAGCAGCTTTGGGTTACTCGGCTATGGCTACACCTTC.

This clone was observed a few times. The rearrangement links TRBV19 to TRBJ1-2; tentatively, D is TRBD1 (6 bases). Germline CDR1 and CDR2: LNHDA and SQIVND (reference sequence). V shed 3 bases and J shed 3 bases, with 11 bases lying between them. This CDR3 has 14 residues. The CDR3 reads CASSIQGRDYGYTF. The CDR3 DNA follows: TGTGCCAGTAGTATCCAGGGGAGGGACTATGGCTACACCTTC.

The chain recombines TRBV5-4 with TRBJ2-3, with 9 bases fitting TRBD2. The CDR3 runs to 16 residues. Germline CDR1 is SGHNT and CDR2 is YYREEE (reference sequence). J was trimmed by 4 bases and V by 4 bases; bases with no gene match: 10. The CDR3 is CASSAGLATGADTQYF. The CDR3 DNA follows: TGTGCCAGCAGCGCCGGACTAGCGACGGGCGCAGATACGCAGTATTTT.

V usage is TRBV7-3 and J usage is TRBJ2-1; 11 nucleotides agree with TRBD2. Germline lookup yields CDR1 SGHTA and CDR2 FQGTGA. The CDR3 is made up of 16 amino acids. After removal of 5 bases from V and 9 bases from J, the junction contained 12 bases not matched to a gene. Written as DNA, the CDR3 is TGTGCCAGCAGCCTTACCCTAGCGGGAGGTGTTGGTGAGCAGTTCTTC. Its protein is CASSLTLAGGVGEQFF.

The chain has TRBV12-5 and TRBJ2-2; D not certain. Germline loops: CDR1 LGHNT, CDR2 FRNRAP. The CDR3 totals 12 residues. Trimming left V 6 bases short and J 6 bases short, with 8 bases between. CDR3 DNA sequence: TGTGCTAGTGGCCACAGCGCCGGGGAGCTGTTTTTT. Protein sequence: CASGHSAGELFF.

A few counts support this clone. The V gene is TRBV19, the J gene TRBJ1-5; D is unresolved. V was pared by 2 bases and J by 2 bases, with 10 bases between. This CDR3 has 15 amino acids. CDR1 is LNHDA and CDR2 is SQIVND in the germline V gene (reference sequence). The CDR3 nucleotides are TGTGCCAGTAGTATATCCCAGAGGGGCAATCAGCCCCAGCATTTT. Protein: CASSISQRGNQPQHF.

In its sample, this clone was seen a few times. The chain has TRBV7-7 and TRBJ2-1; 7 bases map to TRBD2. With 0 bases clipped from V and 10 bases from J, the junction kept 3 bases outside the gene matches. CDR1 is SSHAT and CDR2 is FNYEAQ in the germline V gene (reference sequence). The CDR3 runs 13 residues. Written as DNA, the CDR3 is TGTGCCAGCAGCTTAGCGATTAGCGGGGAGCAGTTCTTC. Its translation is CASSLAISGEQFF.

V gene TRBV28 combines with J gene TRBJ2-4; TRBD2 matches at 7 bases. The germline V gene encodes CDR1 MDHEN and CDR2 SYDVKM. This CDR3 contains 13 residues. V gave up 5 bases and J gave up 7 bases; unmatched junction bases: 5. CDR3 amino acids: CASSPTSRNIQYF. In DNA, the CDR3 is TGTGCCAGCAGTCCGACTAGCCGGAACATTCAGTACTTC.

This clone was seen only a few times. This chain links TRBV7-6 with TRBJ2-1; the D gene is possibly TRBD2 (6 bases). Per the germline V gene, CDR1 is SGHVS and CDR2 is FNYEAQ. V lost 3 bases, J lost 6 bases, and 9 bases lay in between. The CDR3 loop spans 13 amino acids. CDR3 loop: CASSLGDFNEQFF. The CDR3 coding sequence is TGTGCCAGCAGCTTGGGGGACTTCAATGAGCAGTTCTTC.

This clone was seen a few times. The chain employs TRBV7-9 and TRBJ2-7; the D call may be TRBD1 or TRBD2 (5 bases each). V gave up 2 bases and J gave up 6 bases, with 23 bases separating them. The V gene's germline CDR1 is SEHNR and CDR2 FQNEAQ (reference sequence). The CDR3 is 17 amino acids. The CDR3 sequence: CASSLSHGLAIGTEQYF. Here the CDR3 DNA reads TGTGCCAGCAGCTTAAGTCACGGCTTGGCTATCGGGACCGAGCAGTACTTC.

The CDR3 bases are TGTGCCAGCAGCTTAGGGACTAGCGGGAGGGATGAGCAGTTCTTC. Its translation: CASSLGTSGRDEQFF. The J gene is TRBJ2-1, the V gene TRBV7-3, with 16 bases aligning to TRBD2. CDR3 length: 15 amino acids. Germline V lookup: CDR1 SGHTA, CDR2 FQGTGA. Trimming removed 2 bases from V and 8 bases from J; junction bases left unmatched: 0.

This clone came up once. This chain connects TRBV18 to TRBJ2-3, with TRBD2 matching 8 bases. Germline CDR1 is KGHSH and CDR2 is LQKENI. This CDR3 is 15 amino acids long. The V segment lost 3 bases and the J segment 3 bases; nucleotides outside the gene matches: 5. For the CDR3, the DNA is TGTGCCAGCTCACCCTTTGGCGGGAGGACAGATACGCAGTATTTT. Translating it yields CASSPFGGRTDTQYF. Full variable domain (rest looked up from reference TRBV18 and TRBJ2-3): NAGVMQNPRHLVRRRGQEARLRCSPMKGHSHVYWYRQLPEEGLKFMVYLQKENIIDESGMPKERFSAEFPKEGPSILRIQQVVRGDSAAYFCASSPFGGRTDTQYFGPGTRLTVL.